This T cell receptor (beta chain) came from a study of blood T cell repertoires in COVID-19. Study context: From the United States, Italy and Spain came samples of acute and convalescent COVID-19. PBMCs, B-cell-depleted T cells, or T cells provided the cDNA or gDNA that made up the material.

Original analysis: Amplification from reference gene primers served as the basis for estimated nucleated cell counts. Clones were read by immunoSEQ multiplex PCR, and TCRdb kept only the in-frame ones, dropping some. From that table come the V and J calls and clone size; the DNA was used to work out D and trimming. The data hold tens of thousands of clones, with approximately 89% observed a single time. Germline V gives CDR1 LGHDT, CDR2 YNNKEL (reference sequence). Trimming took 1 base from V and 1 from J, leaving 11 bases between them. This CDR3 has 16 residues. The chain couples TRBV3-1 (or the pseudogene TRBV3-2) to TRBJ1-5; D ambiguous. The sequence was collected from a woman aged 80 or older with acute or convalescent COVID-19. The sample comprised peripheral blood. Here the CDR3 DNA reads TGTGCCAGCAGCCAAGCCAGCGGGAGGAGCAATCAGCCCCAGCATTTT. Amino acid sequence: CASSQASGRSNQPQHF.